This TCR beta chain was retrieved from a study of metastatic and nonmetastatic thyroid tumors. Whole-study results and caveats: Reports indicated that malignant thyroid tumors showed significantly higher TCR beta diversity than benign nodules did, in blood and tumor.

MiXCR was used by TCRdb to re-call the PCR reads. This sample has about 20,000 clones, with around two fifths found just once. Notes on this clone: Its antigen remains unknown.

Trimming took 0 bases from V and 8 from J, leaving 13 bases between them. This CDR3 is built from 14 residues. CDR1 and CDR2 (germline): LGHNT, FRNRAP. Thyroid surgery had not been preceded by any treatment in any patient. The specimen sequenced was tumor tissue. This chain connects TRBV12-5 to TRBJ1-2; perhaps TRBD1 as D (6 bases). The source of this sequence is a female donor with papillary thyroid cancer or a benign thyroid nodule (not recorded which). Some clones in this sample may be carry-over from other donors' samples. The CDR3 region is CASGLVGGAGGYTF. For the CDR3, the DNA is TGTGCTAGTGGTTTGGTAGGGGGGGCAGGGGGCTACACCTTC.